This T cell receptor beta chain stems from a study of T cell repertoires in cytomegalovirus infection. In the study overall: Indicated by public TCR beta signatures were CMV infection and matching HLA type. General observations from the study: Accumulated public TCR beta family frequency recognized individuals carrying CMV together with the relevant HLA.

This clonotype appeared many times. Antigen specificity is unknown. In TCRdb, the reads were re-called with MiXCR into one record per CDR3 protein. The sample records 65,000 to 85,000 distinct CDR3 sequences, around 30% being singletons. V was pared by 1 base and J by 4 bases, with 8 bases between. The CDR3 extends over 13 amino acids. Germline CDR1 SGDLS, CDR2 YYNGEE. Source: CD8+ T cells from cultured PBMCs, taken from culture after CMV antigen stimulation. This chain uses TRBV9 with TRBJ1-1, with D unresolved. This TCR was recovered from a human donor in good health (CMV status not recorded). Some clones in this sample may be carry-over from other donors' samples. CDR3 region: CASSVSGSTEAFF. For the CDR3, the DNA is TGTGCCAGCAGCGTATCAGGTTCCACTGAAGCTTTCTTT.